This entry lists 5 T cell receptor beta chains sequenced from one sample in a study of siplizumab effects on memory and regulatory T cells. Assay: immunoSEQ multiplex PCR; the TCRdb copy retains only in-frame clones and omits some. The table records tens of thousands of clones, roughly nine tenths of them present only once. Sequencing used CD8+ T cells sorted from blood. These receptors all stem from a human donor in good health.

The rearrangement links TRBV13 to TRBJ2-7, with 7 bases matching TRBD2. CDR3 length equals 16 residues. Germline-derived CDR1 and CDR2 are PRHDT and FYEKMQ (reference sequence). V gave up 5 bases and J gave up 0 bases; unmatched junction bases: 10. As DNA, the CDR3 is TGTGCCAGCAGCCCCCGGGGAGCGGGGAGCTCCTACGAGCAGTACTTC. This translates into CASSPRGAGSSYEQYF.

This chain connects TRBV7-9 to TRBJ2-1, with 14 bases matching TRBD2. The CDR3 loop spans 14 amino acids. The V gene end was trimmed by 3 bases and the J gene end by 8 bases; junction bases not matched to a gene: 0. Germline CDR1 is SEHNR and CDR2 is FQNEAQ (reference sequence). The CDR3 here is CASSLGLAGDEQFF. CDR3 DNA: TGTGCCAGCAGCTTGGGACTAGCGGGGGATGAGCAGTTCTTC. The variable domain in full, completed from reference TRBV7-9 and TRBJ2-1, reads DTGVSQNPRHKITKRGQNVTFRCDPISEHNRLYWYRQTLGQGPEFLTYFQNEAQLEKSRLLSDRFSAERPKGSFSTLEIQRTEQGDSAMYLCASSLGLAGDEQFFGPGTRLTVL.

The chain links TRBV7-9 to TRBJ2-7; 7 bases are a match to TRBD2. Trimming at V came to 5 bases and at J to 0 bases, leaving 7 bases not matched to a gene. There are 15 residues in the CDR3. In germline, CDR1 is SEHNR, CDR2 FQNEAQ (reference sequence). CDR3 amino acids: CASSPGGNPSYEQYF. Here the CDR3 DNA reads TGTGCCAGCAGCCCCGGGGGGAACCCCTCCTACGAGCAGTACTTC.

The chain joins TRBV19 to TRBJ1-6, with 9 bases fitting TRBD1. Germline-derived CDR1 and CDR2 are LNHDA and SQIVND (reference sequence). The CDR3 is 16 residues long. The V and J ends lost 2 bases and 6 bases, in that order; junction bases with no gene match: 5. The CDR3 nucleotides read TGTGCCAGTAGTATATTCCCGGGACAGGGTAATTCACCCCTCCACTTT. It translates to CASSIFPGQGNSPLHF. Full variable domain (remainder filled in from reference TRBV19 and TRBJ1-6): DGGITQSPKYLFRKEGQNVTLSCEQNLNHDAMYWYRQDPGQGLRLIYYSQIVNDFQKGDIAEGYSVSREKKESFPLTVTSAQKNPTAFYLCASSIFPGQGNSPLHFGNGTRLTVT.

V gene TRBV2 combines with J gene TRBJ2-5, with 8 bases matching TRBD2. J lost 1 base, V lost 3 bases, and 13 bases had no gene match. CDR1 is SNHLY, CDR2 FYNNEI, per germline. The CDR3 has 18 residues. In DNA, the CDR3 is TGTGCCAGCAGTGACTATCTAGCGGGCGGCCTGGTCCAAGAGACCCAGTACTTC. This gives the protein CASSDYLAGGLVQETQYF.